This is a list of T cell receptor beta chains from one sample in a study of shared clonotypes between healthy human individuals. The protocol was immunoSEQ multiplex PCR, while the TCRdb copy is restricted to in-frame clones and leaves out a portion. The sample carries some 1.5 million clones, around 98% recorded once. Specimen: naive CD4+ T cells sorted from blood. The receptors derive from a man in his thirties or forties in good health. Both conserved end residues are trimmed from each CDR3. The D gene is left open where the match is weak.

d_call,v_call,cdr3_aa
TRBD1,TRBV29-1,SVQDRAGANVLT
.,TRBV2,ASSERYEQY
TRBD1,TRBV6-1,ASSATTGGGSQPQH
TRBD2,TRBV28,ASSFRLAGGSYEQY
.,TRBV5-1,ASSLGGGQPQH
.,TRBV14,ASSQEAAKDLNIQY
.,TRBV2,ASSNPGADTQY
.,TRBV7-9,AVNRVVSTDTQY
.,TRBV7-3,ASSYNSGPSTDTQY
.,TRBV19,ASSIVWSAGNQPQH
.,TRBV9,ASSVGGPAGLLEQY
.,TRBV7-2,ASSFLARSQY
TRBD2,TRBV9,ASSVASSGPYEQY
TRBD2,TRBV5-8,ASSPLGGTYEQY
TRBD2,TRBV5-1,ASSSGLAGNNEQF
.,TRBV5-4,ASTRGHQQY
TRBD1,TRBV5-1,ASSSPGQGYNEQF
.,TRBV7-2,ASSIQGLGQPQH
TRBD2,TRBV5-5,ASSKGLEGFDEQF
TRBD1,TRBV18,ASSLLGGPNTGELF
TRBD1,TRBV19,ASTRTGGTYEQY
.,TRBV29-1,SVGPGSLDEQY
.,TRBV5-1,ASSLEVDTQY
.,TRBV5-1,ASSLVAPDTQY
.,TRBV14,ASSQKGHRGEQF
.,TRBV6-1,ASSYDSYEQY
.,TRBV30,AWSFRAANYGYT
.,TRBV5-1,ASSLVQQGRSSEQF
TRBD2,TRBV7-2,ASSLDVGGPPDNEQF
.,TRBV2,ASSNRATYNEQF
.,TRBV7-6,ASSSSGNQPQH
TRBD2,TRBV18,ASSTGTSGNYEQY
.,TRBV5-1,ASSLVQGTDEQY
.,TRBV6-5,ASSSTGLNYGYT
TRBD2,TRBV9,ASSPLAGEVWETQY
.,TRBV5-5,ASSSGPRYGYT
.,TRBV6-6,ATTVQETQY
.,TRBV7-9,ALSGKHIYNEQF
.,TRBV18,ASSPQNVGEQF
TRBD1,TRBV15,ATSRDRPISGGTEAF
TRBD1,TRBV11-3,ASSLAGQLYEQY
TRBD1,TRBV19,ATGQGINQPQH
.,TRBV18,ASSQEDSA
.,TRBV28,ASSLPIFTGLEGYGYT
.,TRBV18,ASSPPGMNEQF
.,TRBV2,ASSDSGIETQY
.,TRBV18,ASSALVLKGSTDTQY
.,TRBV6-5,ASSYKHSNEKLF
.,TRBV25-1,ASSEYAAGVDGYT
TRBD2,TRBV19,ASSISGSTGELF
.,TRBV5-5,ASSLEGESYEQY
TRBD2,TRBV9,ASISRTSGRGPDTQY
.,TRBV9,ASSSKQGSSYNEQF
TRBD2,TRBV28,ASSAGGPTQY
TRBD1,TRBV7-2,ASSRSGTGGDEQY
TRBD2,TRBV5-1,ASSARGLAGSNEQF
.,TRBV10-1,ASSGRSDTQY
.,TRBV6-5,ASSQDPSGNTIY
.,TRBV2,ASTSDATEAF